This T cell receptor beta chain was profiled in a study of blood T cell repertoires in COVID-19. Study details: COVID-19 samples from acute and convalescent phases originated in the United States, Italy and Spain. Sources were T cells, B-cell-depleted T cells, or PBMCs; the material itself was cDNA or gDNA.

Authors' processing steps: Counts of nucleated cells, estimated from reference gene primer amplification, were obtained. TCRdb keeps only in-frame clones here, not all; method: immunoSEQ multiplex PCR. The DNA was the basis for D and trimming; V, J and clone size are from that table. The sample has 150,000 to 200,000 clones, 87% seen once; the top ten hold approximately 12%. The CDR3 loop spans 12 amino acids. Germline CDR1 reads GTSNPN; CDR2 reads SVGIG (reference sequence). With 7 bases removed from V and 4 bases from J, the gap between germline ends came to 11 bases. One Seattle source followed patients from active infection through their disease course.

Sequenced material: peripheral blood. The chain carries TRBV30 and TRBJ1-5; weak D call: TRBD1 (6 bases). The TCR sequence derives from a woman between 65 and 79 years old with COVID-19, enrolled during active disease. The CDR3 is CAFGQNNQPQHF. CDR3 DNA sequence: TGTGCCTTTGGACAGAATAATCAGCCCCAGCATTTT.